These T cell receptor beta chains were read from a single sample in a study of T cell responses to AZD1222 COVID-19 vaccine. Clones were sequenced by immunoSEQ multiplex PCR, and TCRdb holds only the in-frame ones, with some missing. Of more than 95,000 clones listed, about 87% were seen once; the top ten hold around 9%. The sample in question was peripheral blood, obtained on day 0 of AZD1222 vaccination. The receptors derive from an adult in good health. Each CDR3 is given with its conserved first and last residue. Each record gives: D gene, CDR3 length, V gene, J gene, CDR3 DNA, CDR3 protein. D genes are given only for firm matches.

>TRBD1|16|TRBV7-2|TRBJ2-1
TGTGCCAGCACCCTTCACCGGGACAGGATGGACAATGAGCAGTTCTTC
CASTLHRDRMDNEQFF
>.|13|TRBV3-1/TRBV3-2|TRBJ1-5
TGTGCCAGCAGCCAACTTTTGTGGCAGCCCCAGCATTTT
CASSQLLWQPQHF
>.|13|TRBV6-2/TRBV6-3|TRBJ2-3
TGTGCCAGCAGCCAGGTTCCCTCAGATACGCAGTATTTT
CASSQVPSDTQYF
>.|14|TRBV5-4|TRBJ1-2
TGTGCCAGCAGCTTGGAGAGGTCTAACTATGGCTACACCTTC
CASSLERSNYGYTF
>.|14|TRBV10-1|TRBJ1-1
TGCGCCAGCAGTGTAAATCCGGACCCCACTGAAGCTTTCTTT
CASSVNPDPTEAFF
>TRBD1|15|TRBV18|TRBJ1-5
TGTGCCAGCTCACGACAGGGTGGAATTAATCAGCCCCAGCATTTT
CASSRQGGINQPQHF
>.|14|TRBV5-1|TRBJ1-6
TGCGCCAGCAGCCACCAAGGGAGGGATTCACCCCTCCACTTT
CASSHQGRDSPLHF
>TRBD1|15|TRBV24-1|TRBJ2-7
TGTGCCACCAGTGACTCCGGGACAGGGTCCTACGAGCAGTACTTC
CATSDSGTGSYEQYF
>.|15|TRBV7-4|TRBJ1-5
TGTGCCAGCAGCGCGTACCAGGGTAACAATCAGCCCCAGCATTTT
CASSAYQGNNQPQHF
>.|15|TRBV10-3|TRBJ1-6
TGTGCCATCAGACGGACATCTCAGGATAATTCACCCCTCCACTTT
CAIRRTSQDNSPLHF
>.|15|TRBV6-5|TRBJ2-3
TGTGCCAGCAGCGCCGACTCTCCTAGCACAGATACGCAGTATTTT
CASSADSPSTDTQYF
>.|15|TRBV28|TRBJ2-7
TGTGCCAGCAGTTTAATCCCAGGGGCCACCTACGAGCAGTACTTC
CASSLIPGATYEQYF
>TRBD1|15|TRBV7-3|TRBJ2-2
TGTGCCAGCAGCCCCCAGGGGGCGATCGCCGGGGAGCTGTTTTTT
CASSPQGAIAGELFF